This TCR beta chain was profiled in a study of blood T cells in healthy people across ages (dated by TCRdb to the mid-2010s). With regard to the full study: In model experiments, template switching captured roughly one uniquely barcoded TCR beta cDNA molecule for every two T cells. Age-related changes in TCR beta repertoire diversity were measured in the study by deep sequencing normalized with unique cDNA molecular identifiers. Four age groups were formed from the donors: young (average 16 years), middle-aged (around 37), aged (approximately 60) and long-lived (approximately 80). Donors of different ages were randomly distributed across sequencing lanes to avoid experimental bias. Two additional independent replicas of 1 million unique cDNA reads from the same blood draw were analyzed for two donors (one aged 18 to 30 and one aged 80 or older).

The table lists this clonotype with a count of one. This receptor's antigen is unknown. No clone much larger than this one lies a single base away; base qualities are absent. Resting on one read, the evidence is weak. Library preparation was by 5' RACE. Sequencing was carried out with an Illumina HiSeq 2500. A second PCR of 7 to 11 cycles was performed with a sample-barcoded 5' primer and a J-beta primer mix. A unique molecular identifier was introduced onto each TCR beta cDNA molecule by a template-switch 5' adaptor carrying 12 random nucleotides. Each sample yielded at least 2.5 million CDR3-containing paired-end reads. All of the RNA was converted into first-strand cDNA using the Mint cDNA synthesis kit, with a TRBC-specific oligonucleotide serving as the primer. Following uracil-DNA glycosylase treatment, a first 18-cycle PCR with universal primers M1SS and BC2_uni_R was performed on all cDNA. The study's processing was this. Normalization of each sample was performed by random selection of 1 million high-quality reads, each carrying a distinct molecular identifier. Instead of being binned into consensus sequences, reads that shared molecular identifiers were thrown out. MiTCR, set to a Q25 quality threshold and the strictest error-elimination algorithm, was used for CDR3 identification, clonotype clustering and error correction. A nonparametric unseen species model using Euler transformation provided a lower-bound estimate of total TCR beta diversity. The raw public reads went through TCRdb reprocessing: fastp at Q25, MiXCR clone calling, in-frame beta chains kept. Each record represents a unique CDR3 protein, reported with the most common genes and DNA among its rows. TCRdb assigned the V and J calls; the authors' analysis was not used. The sample table shows just under 750,000 distinct CDR3 sequences, and 22% are seen once. The leading ten clones occupy 20% to 25% of the sample.

Systemically healthy Caucasian individuals from Russia, 39 in total and aged 6 to 90 years, were included as donors. Ten milliliters of peripheral blood were drawn from each donor into EDTA-treated Vacutainer tubes. Ficoll-Paque density-gradient centrifugation was used to isolate PBMCs, with at least 6 million obtained per sample. Total RNA was extracted from PBMCs with Trizol reagent, with at least 6 micrograms obtained per sample. Naive CD45RAhigh/CD27high T cell percentages were measured by flow cytometry on a PBMC aliquot from every donor. Overall study results and their limits: The CMV infection status of donors was not known, potentially confounding age-related changes in expanded clonotypes. Since profiling was done on bulk unsorted PBMCs, naive and antigen-experienced compartments could not be conclusively compared. Compared with the aged group, the long-lived group had more naive CD4+ T cells, fewer expanded clones and increased TCR diversity, a pattern suggesting age selection. There was a strong correlation between observed TCR beta diversity and the percentage of naive T cells measured by flow cytometry. Estimates of total diversity based on one million sequenced T cells were regarded as lower bounds and as underestimates. Observed TCR beta diversity per million T cells fell roughly linearly with age, and a significant reduction was already apparent by age around 40.

Reading from cysteine to phenylalanine, the CDR3 counts 14 amino acids. Just CDR3 DNA is preserved here, 42 bases in frame from base 1. Looking up the germline V gene yields CDR1 SGHAT and CDR2 FQNNGV. Trimming at the junction amounts to 6 bases on V and 6 bases on J, and the germline ends lie 15 bases apart. The TCR comes from a man aged 65 to 79 in good health. Source material: blood. This chain is built from TRBV11-2 and TRBJ2-1, with a weak D call of TRBD1 (6 bases match). The sequenced DNA is TGTGCCAGCAGGTTGGGGGCTGTAGGCAATGAGCAGTTCTTC. It translates to CASRLGAVGNEQFF.